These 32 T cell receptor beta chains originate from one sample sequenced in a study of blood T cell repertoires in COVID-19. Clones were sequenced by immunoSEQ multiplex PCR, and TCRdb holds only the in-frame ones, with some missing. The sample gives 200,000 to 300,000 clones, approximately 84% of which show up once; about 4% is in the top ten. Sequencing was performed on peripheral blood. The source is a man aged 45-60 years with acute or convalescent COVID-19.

As DNA, the CDR3 is TGCGCCAGCAGCCTCGACCCGGGGATATTCAACTATGGCTACACCTTC. Encoded protein: CASSLDPGIFNYGYTF. This chain uses TRBV5-1 with TRBJ1-2, with D unclear. There are 16 residues in the CDR3. From germline, CDR1 is SGHRS and CDR2 YFSETQ. Trimming pared 4 bases from V and 2 bases from J, leaving 18 bases between.

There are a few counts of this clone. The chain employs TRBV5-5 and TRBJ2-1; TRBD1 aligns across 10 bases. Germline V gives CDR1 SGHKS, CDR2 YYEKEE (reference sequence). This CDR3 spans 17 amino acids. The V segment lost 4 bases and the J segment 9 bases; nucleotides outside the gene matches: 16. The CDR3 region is CASSHHPGTGVGREQFF. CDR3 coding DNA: TGTGCCAGCAGCCACCACCCTGGGACAGGGGTTGGACGTGAGCAGTTCTTC.

CDR3 DNA sequence: TGTGCCAGCAGTTTAAGGGGGCTTAACACCGGGGAGCTGTTTTTT. It translates to CASSLRGLNTGELFF. This chain links TRBV27 with TRBJ2-2; TRBD1 aligns across 7 bases. J was trimmed by 2 bases and V by 2 bases; bases with no gene match: 2. This CDR3 has 15 residues. Germline V lookup: CDR1 MNHEY, CDR2 SMNVEV (reference sequence).

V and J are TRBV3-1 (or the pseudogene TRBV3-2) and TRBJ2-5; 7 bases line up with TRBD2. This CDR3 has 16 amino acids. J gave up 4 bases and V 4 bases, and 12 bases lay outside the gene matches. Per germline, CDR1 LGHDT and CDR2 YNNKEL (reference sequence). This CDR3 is CASSLPTSFGPETQYF. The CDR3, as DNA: TGTGCCAGCAGCCTCCCGACTAGCTTCGGTCCAGAGACCCAGTACTTC.

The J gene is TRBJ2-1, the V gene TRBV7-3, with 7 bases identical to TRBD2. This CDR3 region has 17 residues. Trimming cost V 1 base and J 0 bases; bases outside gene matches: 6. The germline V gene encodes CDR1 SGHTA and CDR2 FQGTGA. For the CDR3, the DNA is TGTGCCAGCAGCTTAAGTTTGGGGGGGACCTCCTACAATGAGCAGTTCTTC. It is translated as CASSLSLGGTSYNEQFF.

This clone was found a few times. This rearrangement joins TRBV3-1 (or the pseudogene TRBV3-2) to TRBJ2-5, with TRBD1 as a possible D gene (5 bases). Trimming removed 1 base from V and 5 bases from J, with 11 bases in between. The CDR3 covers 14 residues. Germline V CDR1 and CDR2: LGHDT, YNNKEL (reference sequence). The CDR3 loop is CASSQVLGVETQYF. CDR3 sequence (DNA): TGTGCCAGCAGCCAAGTATTAGGGGTGGAGACCCAGTACTTC.

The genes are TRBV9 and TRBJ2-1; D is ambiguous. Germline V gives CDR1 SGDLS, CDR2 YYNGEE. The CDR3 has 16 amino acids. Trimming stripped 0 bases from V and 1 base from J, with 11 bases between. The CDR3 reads CASSVGLDLSYNEQFF. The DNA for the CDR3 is TGTGCCAGCAGCGTAGGCCTAGACCTTTCCTACAATGAGCAGTTCTTC.

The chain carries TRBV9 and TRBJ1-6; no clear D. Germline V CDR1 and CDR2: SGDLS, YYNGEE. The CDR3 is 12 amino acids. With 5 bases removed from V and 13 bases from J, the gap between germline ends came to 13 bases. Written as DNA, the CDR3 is TGTGCCAGCAGTTCGGCGGGAAGTCCCCTCCACTTT. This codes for CASSSAGSPLHF.

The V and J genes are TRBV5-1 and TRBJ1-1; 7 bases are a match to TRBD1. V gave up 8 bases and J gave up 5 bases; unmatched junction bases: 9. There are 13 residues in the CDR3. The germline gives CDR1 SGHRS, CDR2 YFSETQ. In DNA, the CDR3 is TGCGCCAGTTCGACAGGGCTCGGGACTGAAGCTTTCTTT. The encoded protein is CASSTGLGTEAFF.

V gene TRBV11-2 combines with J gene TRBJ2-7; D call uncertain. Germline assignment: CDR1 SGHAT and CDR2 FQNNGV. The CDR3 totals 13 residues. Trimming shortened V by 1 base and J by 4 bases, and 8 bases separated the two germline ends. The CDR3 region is CASSLGSRYEQYF. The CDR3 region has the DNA TGTGCCAGCAGCTTAGGTTCGCGGTACGAGCAGTACTTC. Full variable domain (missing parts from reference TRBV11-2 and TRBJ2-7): EAGVAQSPRYKIIEKRQSVAFWCNPISGHATLYWYQQILGQGPKLLIQFQNNGVVDDSQLPKDRFSAERLKGVDSTLKIQPAKLEDSAVYLCASSLGSRYEQYFGPGTRLTVT.

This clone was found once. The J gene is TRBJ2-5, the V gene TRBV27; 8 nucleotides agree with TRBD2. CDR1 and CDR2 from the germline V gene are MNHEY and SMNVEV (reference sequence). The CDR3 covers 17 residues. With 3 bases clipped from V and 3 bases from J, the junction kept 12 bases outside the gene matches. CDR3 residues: CASSFPIAGRDEETQYF. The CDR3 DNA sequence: TGTGCCAGCAGTTTCCCTATAGCGGGGCGGGATGAAGAGACCCAGTACTTC.

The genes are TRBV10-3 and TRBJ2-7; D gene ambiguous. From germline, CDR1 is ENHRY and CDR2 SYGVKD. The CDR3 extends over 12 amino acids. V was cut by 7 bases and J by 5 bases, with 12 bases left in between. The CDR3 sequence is CAITDNLDEQYF. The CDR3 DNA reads TGTGCCATCACTGATAACTTAGACGAGCAGTACTTC.

The CDR3 sequence: CASSLADRGSETQYF. The DNA of the CDR3 is TGCGCCAGCAGCTTGGCGGACAGGGGTTCTGAGACCCAGTACTTC. The rearrangement joins TRBV5-1 to TRBJ2-5; 9 positions agree with TRBD1. V dropped 0 bases and J dropped 5; count of bases not matched to a gene: 5. CDR3 length equals 15 residues. Germline loops: CDR1 SGHRS, CDR2 YFSETQ.

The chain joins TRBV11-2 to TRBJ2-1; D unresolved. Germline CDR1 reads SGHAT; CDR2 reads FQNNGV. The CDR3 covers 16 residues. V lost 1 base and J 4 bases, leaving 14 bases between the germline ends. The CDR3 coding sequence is TGTGCCAGCAGCTTAGGGCGGAGCACTCGATACAATGAGCAGTTCTTC. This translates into CASSLGRSTRYNEQFF. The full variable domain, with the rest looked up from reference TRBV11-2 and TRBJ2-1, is EAGVAQSPRYKIIEKRQSVAFWCNPISGHATLYWYQQILGQGPKLLIQFQNNGVVDDSQLPKDRFSAERLKGVDSTLKIQPAKLEDSAVYLCASSLGRSTRYNEQFFGPGTRLTVL.

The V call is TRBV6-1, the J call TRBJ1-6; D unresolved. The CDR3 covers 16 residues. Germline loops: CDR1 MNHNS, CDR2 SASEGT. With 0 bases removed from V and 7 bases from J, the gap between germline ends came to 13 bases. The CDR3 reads CASSEAGRQTNSPLHF. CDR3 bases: TGTGCCAGCAGTGAAGCAGGGAGACAAACCAATTCACCCCTCCACTTT.

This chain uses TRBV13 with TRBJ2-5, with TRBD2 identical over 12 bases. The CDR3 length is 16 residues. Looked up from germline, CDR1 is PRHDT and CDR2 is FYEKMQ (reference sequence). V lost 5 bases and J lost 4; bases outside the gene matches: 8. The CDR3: CASSQRLAGEGETQYF. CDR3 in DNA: TGTGCCAGCAGCCAAAGACTAGCGGGGGAGGGAGAGACCCAGTACTTC.

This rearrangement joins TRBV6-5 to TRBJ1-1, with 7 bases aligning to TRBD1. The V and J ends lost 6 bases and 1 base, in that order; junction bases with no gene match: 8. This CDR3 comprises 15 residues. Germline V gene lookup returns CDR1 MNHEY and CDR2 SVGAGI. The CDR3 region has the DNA TGTGCCAGCAGACTGCTGACAGGGTCGAACACTGAAGCTTTCTTT. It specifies CASRLLTGSNTEAFF.

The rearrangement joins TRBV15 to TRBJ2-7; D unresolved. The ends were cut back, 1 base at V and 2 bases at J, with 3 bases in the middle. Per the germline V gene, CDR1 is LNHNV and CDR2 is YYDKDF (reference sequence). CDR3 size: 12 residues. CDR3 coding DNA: TGTGCCACCAGCAGAGCCACCTACGAGCAGTACTTC. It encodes CATSRATYEQYF.

CDR3 in amino acids: CASSDHQRGTYEQYF. The CDR3 DNA follows: TGTGCCAGTAGTGACCACCAGCGGGGGACTTACGAGCAGTACTTC. The rearrangement links TRBV19 to TRBJ2-7, with 8 bases identical to TRBD2. The CDR3 is made up of 15 amino acids. Per germline, CDR1 LNHDA and CDR2 SQIVND (reference sequence). Trimming took 5 bases from V and 4 from J; bases not matched to a gene: 10.

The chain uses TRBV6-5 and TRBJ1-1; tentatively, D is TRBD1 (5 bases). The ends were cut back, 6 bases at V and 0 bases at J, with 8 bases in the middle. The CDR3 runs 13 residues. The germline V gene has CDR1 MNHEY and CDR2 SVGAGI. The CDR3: CASSIQVNTEAFF. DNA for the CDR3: TGTGCCAGCAGCATACAGGTGAACACTGAAGCTTTCTTT.

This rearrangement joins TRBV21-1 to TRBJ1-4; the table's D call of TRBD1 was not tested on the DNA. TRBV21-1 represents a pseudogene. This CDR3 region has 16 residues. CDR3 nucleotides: TGTGCCAGCTTACACAGGGGGCGCTCACCTAATGAAAAACTGTTTTTT. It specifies CASLHRGRSPNEKLFF.

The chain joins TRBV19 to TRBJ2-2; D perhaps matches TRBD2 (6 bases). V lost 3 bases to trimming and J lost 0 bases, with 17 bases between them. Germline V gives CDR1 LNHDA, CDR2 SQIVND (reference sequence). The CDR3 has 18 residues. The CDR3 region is CASSISPVGGANTGELFF. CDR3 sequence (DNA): TGTGCCAGTAGTATCAGCCCCGTGGGGGGAGCGAACACCGGGGAGCTGTTTTTT.

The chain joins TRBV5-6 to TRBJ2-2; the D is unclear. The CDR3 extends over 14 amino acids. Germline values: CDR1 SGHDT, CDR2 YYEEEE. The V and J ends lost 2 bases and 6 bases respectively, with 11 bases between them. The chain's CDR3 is CASSLRGHAGELFF. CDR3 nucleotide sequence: TGTGCCAGCAGCTTACGCGGTCATGCCGGGGAGCTGTTTTTT. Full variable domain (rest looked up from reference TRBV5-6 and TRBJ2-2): DAGVTQSPTHLIKTRGQQVTLRCSPKSGHDTVSWYQQALGQGPQFIFQYYEEEERQRGNFPDRFSGHQFPNYSSELNVNALLLGDSALYLCASSLRGHAGELFFGEGSRLTVL.

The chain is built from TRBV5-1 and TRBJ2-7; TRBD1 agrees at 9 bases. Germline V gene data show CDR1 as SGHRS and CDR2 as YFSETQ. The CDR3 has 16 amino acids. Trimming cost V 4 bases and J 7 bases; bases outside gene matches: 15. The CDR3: CASSVKPGQGMSEQYF. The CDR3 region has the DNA TGCGCCAGCAGCGTCAAACCGGGACAGGGAATGAGTGAGCAGTACTTC.

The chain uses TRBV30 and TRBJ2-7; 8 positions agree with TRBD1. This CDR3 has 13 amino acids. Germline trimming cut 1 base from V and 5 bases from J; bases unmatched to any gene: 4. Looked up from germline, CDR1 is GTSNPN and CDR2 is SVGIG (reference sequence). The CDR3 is CAWSDSGGDEQYF. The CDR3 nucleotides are TGTGCCTGGAGTGATTCAGGGGGCGACGAGCAGTACTTC.

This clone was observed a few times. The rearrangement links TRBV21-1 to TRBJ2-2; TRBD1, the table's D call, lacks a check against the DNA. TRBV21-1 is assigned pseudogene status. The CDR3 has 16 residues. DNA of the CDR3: TGTGCCAGCAGCAGCTCGGACAAAAGGAACACCGGGGAGCTGTTTTTT. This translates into CASSSSDKRNTGELFF.

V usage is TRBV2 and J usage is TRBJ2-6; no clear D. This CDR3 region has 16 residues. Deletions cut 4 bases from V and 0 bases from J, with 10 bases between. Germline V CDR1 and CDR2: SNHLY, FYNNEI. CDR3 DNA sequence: TGTGCCAGCAGTGTCGGGTTTAGCTCTGGGGCCAACGTCCTGACTTTC. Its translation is CASSVGFSSGANVLTF.

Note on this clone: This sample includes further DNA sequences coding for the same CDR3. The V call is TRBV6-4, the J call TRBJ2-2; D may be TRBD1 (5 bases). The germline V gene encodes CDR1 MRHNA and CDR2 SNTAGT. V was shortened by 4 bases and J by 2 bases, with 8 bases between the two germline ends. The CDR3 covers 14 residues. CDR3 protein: CASSGQGNTGELFF. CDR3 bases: TGTGCCAGCAGTGGCCAGGGAAACACCGGGGAGCTGTTTTTT.

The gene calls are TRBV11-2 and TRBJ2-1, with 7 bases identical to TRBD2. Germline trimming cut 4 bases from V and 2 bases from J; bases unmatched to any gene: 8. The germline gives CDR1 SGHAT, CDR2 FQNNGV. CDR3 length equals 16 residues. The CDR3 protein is CASSSRVAGAYNEQFF. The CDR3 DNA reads TGTGCCAGCAGCTCCCGTGTGGCGGGGGCCTACAATGAGCAGTTCTTC.

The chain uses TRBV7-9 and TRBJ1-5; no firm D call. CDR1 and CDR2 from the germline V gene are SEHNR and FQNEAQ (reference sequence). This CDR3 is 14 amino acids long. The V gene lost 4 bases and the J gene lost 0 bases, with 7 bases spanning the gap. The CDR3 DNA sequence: TGTGCCAGCAGCTCCCAGGATAGCAATCAGCCCCAGCATTTT. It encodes CASSSQDSNQPQHF.

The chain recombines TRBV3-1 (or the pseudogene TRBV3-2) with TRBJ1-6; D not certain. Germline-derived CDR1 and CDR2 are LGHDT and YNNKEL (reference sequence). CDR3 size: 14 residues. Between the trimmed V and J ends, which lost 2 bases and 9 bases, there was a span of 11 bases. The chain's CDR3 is CASSQLTEISPLHF. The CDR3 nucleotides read TGTGCCAGCAGCCAATTAACAGAAATTTCACCCCTCCACTTT.

The CDR3 DNA sequence: TGTGCCAGTCCTAGCGGTAGGAACACCGGGGAGCTGTTTTTT. This sequence encodes CASPSGRNTGELFF. V and J are TRBV7-8 and TRBJ2-2; 7 bases line up with TRBD2. The trim removed 9 bases at V and 1 base at J, leaving 5 bases unmatched. CDR1 and CDR2 (germline): SGHVS, FQNEAQ. This CDR3 has 14 amino acids.